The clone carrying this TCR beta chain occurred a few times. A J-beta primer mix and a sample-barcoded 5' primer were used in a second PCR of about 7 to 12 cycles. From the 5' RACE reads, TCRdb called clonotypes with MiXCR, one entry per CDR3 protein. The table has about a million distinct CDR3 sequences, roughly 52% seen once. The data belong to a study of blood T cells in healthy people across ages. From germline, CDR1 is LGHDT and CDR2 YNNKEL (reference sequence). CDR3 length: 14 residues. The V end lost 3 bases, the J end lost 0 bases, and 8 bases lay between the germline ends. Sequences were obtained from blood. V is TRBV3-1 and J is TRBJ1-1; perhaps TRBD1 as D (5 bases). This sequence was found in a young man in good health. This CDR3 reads CASSHRVLNTEAFF. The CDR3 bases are TGTGCCAGCAGCCACAGGGTGCTGAACACTGAAGCTTTCTTT.